This T cell receptor (beta chain) was obtained from a study of control samples from healthy donors and cancer patients. Data came from immunoSEQ multiplex PCR; TCRdb stores just in-frame clones and leaves some out. The table includes more than 95,000 clones, roughly nine tenths detected once. The germline gives CDR1 SEHNR, CDR2 FQNEAQ (reference sequence). This CDR3 is 16 amino acids long. Unmatched junction bases numbered 12, after V lost 3 bases and J lost 7 bases. This chain uses TRBV7-9 with TRBJ2-3; 8 bases map to TRBD1. Sequencing was done on a sample of PBMCs. The sequence was obtained from a woman aged 45-65 years with colorectal cancer. CDR3 nucleotide sequence: TGTGCCAGCAGCTTCACGGACAGGGCCCCGTCTCATACGCAGTATTTT. Protein: CASSFTDRAPSHTQYF.